This T cell receptor beta chain was identified during a study of vaccination effects on CD4 cells after COVID-19. For the study at large: At 16 days and one week before vaccination, two convalescent patients gave samples.

Peptide-pool stimulation followed by sequencing identified expanded antigen-specific CD4+ clonotypes in the ViraFEST assay. Subsequent to a culture period of less than twelve days, CD4+ T cells were isolated. The person had a PCR-confirmed SARS-CoV-2 infection during March to December 2020. As to this clone: The antigen is unknown.

Generated by immunoSEQ multiplex PCR, the TCRdb table keeps only in-frame clones and is missing some. The sample holds around 50,000 clones; around 76% are singletons and the top ten take around 5.5%. The sample in question was CD4+ T cells from PBMCs cultured with HIV peptides, obtained before COVID-19 vaccination. Subset defined: HIV-1 Nef peptide pool negative control/reference culture. This TCR derives from a human donor who had a prior SARS-CoV-2 infection.

CDR3 nucleotide sequence: TGCAGTGCAGAGAGCGTAGACGAGCAGTACTTC. Protein: CSAESVDEQYF. The rearrangement uses TRBV20-1 and TRBJ2-7; D remains unclear. From germline, CDR1 is DFQATT and CDR2 SNEGSKA (reference sequence). Trimming took off 6 bases at V and 5 bases at J, with 11 bases between the two ends. The CDR3 has 11 amino acids.